One sample yielded the 30 T cell receptor beta chains listed below, sequenced in a study of OX40 agonist ivuxolimab in advanced cancers. Data came from immunoSEQ multiplex PCR; TCRdb stores just in-frame clones and leaves some out. The sample contains approximately 77,000 clones, 80% to 95% of which appear only once. Sequencing was performed on CD4+ or CD8+ T cells sorted from blood, taken in a trial of the OX40 agonist ivuxolimab. The receptor set was obtained from an adult with an advanced solid tumor such as melanoma, head and neck, liver or kidney cancer.

V usage is TRBV27 and J usage is TRBJ2-7; TRBD1 matches 9 bases. Germline V gene data show CDR1 as MNHEY and CDR2 as SMNVEV (reference sequence). This CDR3 is built from 15 residues. The junction had 7 bases not matched to a gene; V was cut back by 4 bases and J by 3 bases. This CDR3 is CASSSLGQGIYEQYF. CDR3 nucleotide sequence: TGTGCCAGCAGTTCCCTGGGACAGGGTATCTACGAGCAGTACTTC.

This clone was detected once. The genes are TRBV15 and TRBJ2-7; TRBD1 matches at 8 bases. The CDR3 runs to 15 residues. J was trimmed by 4 bases and V by 0 bases; bases with no gene match: 5. Germline CDR1 reads LNHNV; CDR2 reads YYDKDF (reference sequence). The chain's CDR3 is CATSRDQGAVYEQYF. The CDR3 DNA sequence: TGTGCCACCAGCAGAGATCAGGGGGCAGTATACGAGCAGTACTTC.

CDR3 sequence: CASSERGPGNTIYF. The CDR3 DNA is TGTGCCAGCAGTGAACGGGGGCCTGGAAACACCATATATTTT. The chain couples TRBV6-1 to TRBJ1-3; D possibly corresponds to TRBD1 (6 bases). The CDR3 consists of 14 residues. CDR1 and CDR2 from the germline V gene are MNHNS and SASEGT. Trimming cost V 2 bases and J 2 bases, with 7 bases left between them.

The DNA for the CDR3 is TGCAGCGTTGAAGACAGGGGGCAAAATCAGCCCCAGCATTTT. It yields the protein CSVEDRGQNQPQHF. V and J are TRBV29-1 and TRBJ1-5; TRBD1 matches at 8 bases. The germline gives CDR1 SQVTM, CDR2 ANQGSEA. The trim removed 0 bases at V and 4 bases at J, leaving 2 bases unmatched. This CDR3 has 14 amino acids.

The V call is TRBV25-1, the J call TRBJ2-1; D possibly corresponds to TRBD2 (5 bases). Trimming removed 5 bases from V and 7 bases from J, with 15 bases in between. There are 14 residues in the CDR3. Germline CDR1 and CDR2: MGHDK and SYGVNS. The DNA of the CDR3 is TGTGCCAGCAGTCATCCGGGAAGGATAAATGAGCAGTTCTTC. Its protein is CASSHPGRINEQFF.

V and J are TRBV4-2 and TRBJ1-3; no clear D gene. V lost 0 bases, J lost 4 bases, and 19 bases lay in between. Looked up from germline, CDR1 is LGHNA and CDR2 is YNFKEQ. This CDR3 is built from 18 residues. The CDR3 sequence is CASSQEATALAYGNTIYF. The CDR3 DNA follows: TGTGCCAGCAGCCAAGAGGCAACAGCCCTTGCTTACGGAAACACCATATATTTT.

This chain joins TRBV19 and TRBJ2-1; 8 bases map to TRBD1. In germline, CDR1 is LNHDA, CDR2 SQIVND (reference sequence). This CDR3 has 15 amino acids. Trimming at V came to 5 bases and at J to 6 bases, leaving 9 bases not matched to a gene. This chain's CDR3 is CASSLPGQATNEQFF. CDR3 sequence (DNA): TGTGCCAGTAGTTTGCCGGGACAGGCAACCAATGAGCAGTTCTTC. Drawing the rest from reference TRBV19 and TRBJ2-1, the complete variable domain is DGGITQSPKYLFRKEGQNVTLSCEQNLNHDAMYWYRQDPGQGLRLIYYSQIVNDFQKGDIAEGYSVSREKKESFPLTVTSAQKNPTAFYLCASSLPGQATNEQFFGPGTRLTVL.

The chain links TRBV4-2 to TRBJ1-4; D is uncertain. The germline V gene has CDR1 LGHNA and CDR2 YNFKEQ. The CDR3 extends over 15 amino acids. The V end lost 0 bases, the J end lost 2 bases, and 7 bases lay between the germline ends. The CDR3 coding sequence is TGTGCCAGCAGCCAAGAGGCCGGGACTAATGAAAAACTGTTTTTT. This translates into CASSQEAGTNEKLFF.

A single count supports this clone. This chain uses TRBV7-8 with TRBJ2-5; weak D call: TRBD1 (6 bases). The CDR3 spans 15 residues. Trimming shortened V by 5 bases and J by 2 bases, and 15 bases separated the two germline ends. CDR1 is SGHVS, CDR2 FQNEAQ, per germline. CDR3 nucleotides: TGTGCCAGCAGCAGCCGGGACACCGAACAAGAGACCCAGTACTTC. This sequence encodes CASSSRDTEQETQYF.

This clone turned up a few times. J is TRBJ1-1 and V is TRBV30; tentative D call: TRBD1 (6 bases). Trimming removed 3 bases from V and 0 bases from J, with 8 bases in between. The germline V gene encodes CDR1 GTSNPN and CDR2 SVGIG (reference sequence). The CDR3 is 13 residues long. The CDR3 DNA reads as TGTGCCTGGAGGGGACACTTGAACACTGAAGCTTTCTTT. This translates into CAWRGHLNTEAFF. Drawing the rest from reference TRBV30 and TRBJ1-1, the complete variable domain is SQTIHQWPATLVQPVGSPLSLECTVEGTSNPNLYWYRQAAGRGLQLLFYSVGIGQISSEVPQNLSASRPQDRQFILSSKKLLLSDSGFYLCAWRGHLNTEAFFGQGTRLTVV.

J is TRBJ2-1 and V is TRBV18; 10 bases are shared with TRBD2. Trimming removed 6 bases from V and 8 bases from J; junction bases left unmatched: 10. The CDR3 runs to 15 residues. CDR1 is KGHSH and CDR2 is LQKENI in the germline V gene. As DNA, the CDR3 is TGTGCCAGCTCCCCCCTAGCGGGAGAACTCGATGAGCAGTTCTTC. Translating it yields CASSPLAGELDEQFF.

The chain links TRBV2 to TRBJ1-5; D may be TRBD1 (6 bases). Trimming removed 2 bases at V and 1 base at J, with 21 bases between. Germline CDR1 is SNHLY and CDR2 is FYNNEI. This CDR3 contains 19 residues. CDR3 bases: TGTGCCAGCAGTGAAAAGGGGGGGTTCAGTAGCGGGAGCAATCAGCCCCAGCATTTT. Its protein is CASSEKGGFSSGSNQPQHF.

The chain uses TRBV5-1 and TRBJ1-1; TRBD1 agrees at 8 bases. Trimming took 4 bases from V and 0 from J; bases not matched to a gene: 5. In germline, CDR1 is SGHRS, CDR2 YFSETQ. The CDR3 covers 15 residues. The CDR3 DNA reads as TGCGCCAGCAGCCTTCAACAGGGGGTGAACACTGAAGCTTTCTTT. This encodes CASSLQQGVNTEAFF.

The gene calls are TRBV6-5 and TRBJ1-1; no firm D call. Germline V lookup: CDR1 MNHEY, CDR2 SVGAGI. CDR3 length equals 15 residues. Trimming pared 6 bases from V and 0 bases from J, leaving 14 bases between. The CDR3 DNA reads TGTGCCAGCAGCCCTACGGACCGACTGAACACTGAAGCTTTCTTT. This sequence encodes CASSPTDRLNTEAFF.

The chain carries TRBV20-1 and TRBJ2-1; D unresolved. Germline-derived CDR1 and CDR2 are DFQATT and SNEGSKA (reference sequence). V was clipped by 6 bases and J by 4 bases, with 7 bases between them. The CDR3 is 11 amino acids. CDR3 sequence (DNA): TGCAGTGCCCCCGTTTACAATGAGCAGTTCTTC. Translation gives CSAPVYNEQFF.

This rearrangement joins TRBV5-1 to TRBJ1-1; no reliable D call. Germline V CDR1 and CDR2: SGHRS, YFSETQ. V lost 4 bases and J 10 bases, leaving 23 bases between the germline ends. CDR3 length: 15 amino acids. The CDR3 DNA follows: TGCGCCAGCAGCCCGGCCGGGGAGGACTTTAAGGGAGCTTTCTTT. This sequence encodes CASSPAGEDFKGAFF. The entire variable domain, with the rest obtained from reference TRBV5-1 and TRBJ1-1, is as follows: KAGVTQTPRYLIKTRGQQVTLSCSPISGHRSVSWYQQTPGQGLQFLFEYFSETQRNKGNFPGRFSGRQFSNSRSEMNVSTLELGDSALYLCASSPAGEDFKGAFFGQGTRLTVV.

The J gene is TRBJ2-2, the V gene TRBV2; TRBD2 agrees at 12 bases. J was trimmed by 4 bases and V by 4 bases; bases with no gene match: 7. The CDR3 runs to 17 residues. Germline V lookup: CDR1 SNHLY, CDR2 FYNNEI. CDR3 in amino acids: CASSGRTSGTVTGELFF. The CDR3 DNA is TGTGCCAGCAGTGGAAGGACTAGCGGGACTGTCACCGGGGAGCTGTTTTTT.

The V call is TRBV28, the J call TRBJ1-2, with TRBD1 identical over 8 bases. V lost 7 bases and J lost 7; bases outside the gene matches: 11. This CDR3 is built from 14 residues. Germline lookup yields CDR1 MDHEN and CDR2 SYDVKM. The CDR3 bases are TGTGCCAGCAACCCTAGGACAGGGCCCTTTGGCTACACCTTC. Its translation: CASNPRTGPFGYTF.

The gene calls are TRBV30 and TRBJ1-3; a weak D match, TRBD1 (5 bases). Trimming cost V 2 bases and J 0 bases, with 17 bases left between them. The CDR3 is 17 residues long. Germline assignment: CDR1 GTSNPN and CDR2 SVGIG (reference sequence). This CDR3 reads CAWSSVGTGSSGNTIYF. The CDR3 DNA reads as TGTGCCTGGAGTTCCGTAGGGACGGGATCCTCTGGAAACACCATATATTTT.

V gene TRBV6-5 combines with J gene TRBJ2-7; D perhaps matches TRBD2 (6 bases). The CDR3 length is 14 residues. Germline loops: CDR1 MNHEY, CDR2 SVGAGI. V gave up 8 bases and J gave up 1 base, with 15 bases separating them. The CDR3 reads CASSLGGGSYEQYF. The CDR3 DNA follows: TGTGCCAGCTCGTTGGGTGGGGGGTCCTACGAGCAGTACTTC.

This clone is a singleton in its sample. The CDR3: CAWRLQGWADTQYF. CDR3 sequence (DNA): TGTGCCTGGAGGCTGCAGGGATGGGCAGATACGCAGTATTTT. The chain is built from TRBV30 and TRBJ2-3; maybe TRBD1 (5 bases). V shed 3 bases and J shed 4 bases, with 14 bases lying between them. In germline, CDR1 is GTSNPN, CDR2 SVGIG (reference sequence). The length of the CDR3 is 14 residues. Supplemented by reference TRBV30 and TRBJ2-3, the full variable domain reads SQTIHQWPATLVQPVGSPLSLECTVEGTSNPNLYWYRQAAGRGLQLLFYSVGIGQISSEVPQNLSASRPQDRQFILSSKKLLLSDSGFYLCAWRLQGWADTQYFGPGTRLTVL.

The chain is built from TRBV19 and TRBJ1-4, with a weak D call TRBD1 (6 bases). Germline values: CDR1 LNHDA, CDR2 SQIVND (reference sequence). The CDR3 is 16 amino acids. Between the trimmed V and J ends, which lost 6 bases and 2 bases, there was a span of 16 bases. The CDR3 sequence: CASSPFLTGTNEKLFF. CDR3 bases: TGTGCCAGTAGCCCATTTCTTACAGGGACTAATGAAAAACTGTTTTTT.

CDR3 sequence (DNA): TGTGCCAGTAGCCTAGGGGGCCCCCCGAACACCGGGGAGCTGTTTTTT. It encodes CASSLGGPPNTGELFF. The chain is built from TRBV7-2 and TRBJ2-2; TRBD1 matches at 7 bases. Germline CDR1 reads SGHTA; CDR2 reads FQGNSA. This CDR3 comprises 16 residues. The trim removed 9 bases at V and 0 bases at J, leaving 10 bases unmatched.

J is TRBJ2-7 and V is TRBV5-4; TRBD1 aligns across 10 bases. Germline assignment: CDR1 SGHNT and CDR2 YYREEE (reference sequence). The CDR3 sequence is 14 residues long. J was trimmed by 9 bases and V by 3 bases; bases with no gene match: 9. The CDR3 coding sequence is TGTGCCAGCAGCTCTGGACAGGGGGGTCTCGGGCAGTACTTC. This gives the protein CASSSGQGGLGQYF.

This CDR3 reads CASSSDLNSYNEQFF. CDR3 bases: TGTGCCAGCAGCTCCGACTTAAACTCCTACAATGAGCAGTTCTTC. This rearrangement joins TRBV7-8 to TRBJ2-1; D ambiguous. Germline CDR1 and CDR2: SGHVS and FQNEAQ. Trimming left V 4 bases short and J 0 bases short, with 10 bases between. CDR3 length: 15 amino acids. The full variable domain, in which reference TRBV7-8 and TRBJ2-1 provide the parts outside the CDR3, is GAGVSQSPRYKVAKRGQDVALRCDPISGHVSLFWYQQALGQGPEFLTYFQNEAQLDKSGLPSDRFFAERPEGSVSTLKIQRTQQEDSAVYLCASSSDLNSYNEQFFGPGTRLTVL.

V is TRBV21-1 and J is TRBJ1-3; the table gives TRBD1 as D, unverified against the DNA. TRBV21-1 corresponds to a pseudogene. The CDR3 length is 17 residues. This CDR3 is CASSKGGTGGAGNTIYF. The CDR3 nucleotides read TGTGCCAGCAGCAAAGGGGGGACAGGGGGCGCTGGAAACACCATATATTTT.

This chain uses TRBV19 with TRBJ2-4; the match to TRBD1 covers 10 bases. Germline trimming cut 6 bases from V and 1 base from J; bases unmatched to any gene: 9. Germline CDR1 reads LNHDA; CDR2 reads SQIVND (reference sequence). This CDR3 has 17 residues. For the CDR3, the DNA is TGTGCCAGTAGGACGACAGGGGGACAGGGGGCCAAAAACATTCAGTACTTC. This translates into CASRTTGGQGAKNIQYF. Together with reference TRBV19 and TRBJ2-4, the CDR3 gives the full variable domain: DGGITQSPKYLFRKEGQNVTLSCEQNLNHDAMYWYRQDPGQGLRLIYYSQIVNDFQKGDIAEGYSVSREKKESFPLTVTSAQKNPTAFYLCASRTTGGQGAKNIQYFGAGTRLSVL.

The CDR3: CATSGTPGQVHEKLFF. CDR3 bases: TGTGCCACCAGCGGAACCCCGGGACAGGTTCATGAAAAACTGTTTTTT. The chain links TRBV15 to TRBJ1-4; 8 bases match TRBD1. With V trimmed by 5 bases and J by 6 bases, 11 bases remained unmatched. CDR3 length equals 16 residues. Germline V gene lookup returns CDR1 LNHNV and CDR2 YYDKDF (reference sequence).

The chain is built from TRBV19 and TRBJ1-4; D is possibly TRBD1 (5 bases). The CDR3 length is 16 residues. The germline V and J ends were trimmed by 6 bases and 8 bases, with 22 bases remaining between them. Per germline, CDR1 LNHDA and CDR2 SQIVND (reference sequence). Here the CDR3 reads CASSPLPGLGREKLFF. The CDR3, as DNA: TGTGCCAGTAGCCCTCTCCCGGGACTCGGGAGGGAAAAACTGTTTTTT.

This chain joins TRBV4-2 and TRBJ2-5; TRBD2 matches 8 bases. The CDR3 runs to 18 residues. CDR1 is LGHNA, CDR2 YNFKEQ, per germline. With V trimmed by 0 bases and J by 4 bases, 13 bases remained unmatched. CDR3 amino acids: CASSQEVLGSGSGETQYF. In DNA, the CDR3 is TGTGCCAGCAGCCAAGAAGTTTTAGGAAGCGGGAGTGGAGAGACCCAGTACTTC.